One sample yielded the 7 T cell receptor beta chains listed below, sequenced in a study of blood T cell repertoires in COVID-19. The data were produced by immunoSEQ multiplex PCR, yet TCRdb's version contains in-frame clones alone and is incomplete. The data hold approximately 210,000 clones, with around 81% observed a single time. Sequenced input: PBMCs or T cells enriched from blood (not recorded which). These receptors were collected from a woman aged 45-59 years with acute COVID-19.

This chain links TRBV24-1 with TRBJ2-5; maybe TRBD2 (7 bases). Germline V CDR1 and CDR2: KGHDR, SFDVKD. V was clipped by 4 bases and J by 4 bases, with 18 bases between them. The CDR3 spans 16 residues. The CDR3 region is CATSDAGPRGGETQYF. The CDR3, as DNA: TGTGCCACCAGTGACGCGGGACCTAGGGGGGGAGAGACCCAGTACTTC.

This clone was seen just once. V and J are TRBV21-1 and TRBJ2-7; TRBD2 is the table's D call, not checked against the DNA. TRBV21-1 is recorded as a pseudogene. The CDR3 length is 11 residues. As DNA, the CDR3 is TGTGCCAGCAGCAGAGTTTACGAGCAGTACTTC. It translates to CASSRVYEQYF.

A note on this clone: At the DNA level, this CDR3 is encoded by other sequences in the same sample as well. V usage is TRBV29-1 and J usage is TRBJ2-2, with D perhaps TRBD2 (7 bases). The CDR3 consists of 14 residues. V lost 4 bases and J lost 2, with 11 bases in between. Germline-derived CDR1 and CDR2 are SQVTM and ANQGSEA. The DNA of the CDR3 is TGCAGCGTTGCGGGGGGCCCAAACACCGGGGAGCTGTTTTTT. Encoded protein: CSVAGGPNTGELFF.

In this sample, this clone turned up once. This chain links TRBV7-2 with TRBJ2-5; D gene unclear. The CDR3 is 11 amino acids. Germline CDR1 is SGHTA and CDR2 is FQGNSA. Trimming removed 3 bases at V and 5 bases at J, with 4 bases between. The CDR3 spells CASSFIETQYF. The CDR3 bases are TGTGCCAGCAGCTTTATCGAGACCCAGTACTTC.

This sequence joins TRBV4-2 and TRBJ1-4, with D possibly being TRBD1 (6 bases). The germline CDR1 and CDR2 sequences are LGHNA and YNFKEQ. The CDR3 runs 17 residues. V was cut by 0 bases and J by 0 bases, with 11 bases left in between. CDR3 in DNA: TGTGCCAGCAGCCAAGATAAGGGGGTTGCAACTAATGAAAAACTGTTTTTT. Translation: CASSQDKGVATNEKLFF.

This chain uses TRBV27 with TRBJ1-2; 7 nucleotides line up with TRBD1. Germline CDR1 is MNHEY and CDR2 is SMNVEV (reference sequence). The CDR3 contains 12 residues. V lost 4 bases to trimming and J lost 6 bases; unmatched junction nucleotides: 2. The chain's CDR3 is CASSYRGDGYTF. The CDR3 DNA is TGTGCCAGCAGTTACAGGGGTGATGGCTACACCTTC.

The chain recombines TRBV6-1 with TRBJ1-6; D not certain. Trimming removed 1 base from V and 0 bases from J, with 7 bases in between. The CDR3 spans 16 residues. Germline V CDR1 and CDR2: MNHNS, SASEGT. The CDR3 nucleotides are TGTGCCAGCAGTGAAGGTTCAGTCTCCTATAATTCACCCCTCCACTTT. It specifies CASSEGSVSYNSPLHF.